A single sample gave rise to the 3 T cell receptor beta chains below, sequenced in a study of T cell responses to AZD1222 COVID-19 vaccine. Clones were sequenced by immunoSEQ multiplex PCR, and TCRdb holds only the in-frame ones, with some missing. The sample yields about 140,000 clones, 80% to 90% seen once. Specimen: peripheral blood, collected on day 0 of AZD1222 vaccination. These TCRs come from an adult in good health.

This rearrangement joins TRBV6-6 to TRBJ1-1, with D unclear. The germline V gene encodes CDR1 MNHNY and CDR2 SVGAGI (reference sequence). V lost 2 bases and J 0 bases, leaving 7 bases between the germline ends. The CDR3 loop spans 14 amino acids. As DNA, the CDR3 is TGTGCCAGCAGTTACAGCCGGTTGAACACTGAAGCTTTCTTT. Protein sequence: CASSYSRLNTEAFF.

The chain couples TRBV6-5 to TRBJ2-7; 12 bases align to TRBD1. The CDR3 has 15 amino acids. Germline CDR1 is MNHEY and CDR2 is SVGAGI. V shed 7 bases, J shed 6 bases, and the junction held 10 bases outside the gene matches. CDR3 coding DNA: TGTGCCAGCATTTCCACCGGGACAGGGGGCCGCGAGCAGTACTTC. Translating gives CASISTGTGGREQYF.

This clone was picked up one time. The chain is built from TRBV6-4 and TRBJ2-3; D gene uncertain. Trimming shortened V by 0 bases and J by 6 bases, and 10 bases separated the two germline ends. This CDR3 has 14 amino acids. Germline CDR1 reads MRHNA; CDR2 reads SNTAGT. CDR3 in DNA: TGTGCCAGCAGTGACTCACATAGGGCTGATACGCAGTATTTT. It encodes CASSDSHRADTQYF.